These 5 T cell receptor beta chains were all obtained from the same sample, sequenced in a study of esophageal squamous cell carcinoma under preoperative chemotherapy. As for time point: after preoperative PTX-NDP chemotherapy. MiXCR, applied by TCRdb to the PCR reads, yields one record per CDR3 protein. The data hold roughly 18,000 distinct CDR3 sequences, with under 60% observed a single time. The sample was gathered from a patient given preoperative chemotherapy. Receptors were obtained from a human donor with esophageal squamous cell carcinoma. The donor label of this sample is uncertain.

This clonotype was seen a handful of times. CDR3 in DNA: TGTGCCAGCAGCTTAGATGGAGCCAAAAACATTCAGTACTTC. Translating it yields CASSLDGAKNIQYF. The chain joins TRBV7-9 to TRBJ2-4; D not resolved. Trimming removed 1 base at V and 0 bases at J, with 4 bases between. The CDR3 length is 14 residues. Germline loops: CDR1 SEHNR, CDR2 FQNEAQ (reference sequence).

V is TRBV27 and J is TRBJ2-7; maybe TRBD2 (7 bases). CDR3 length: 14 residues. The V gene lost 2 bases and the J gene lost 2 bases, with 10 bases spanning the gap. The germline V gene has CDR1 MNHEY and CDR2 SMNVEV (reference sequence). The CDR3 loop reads CASSLKGGAYEQYF. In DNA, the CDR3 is TGTGCCAGCAGTTTAAAGGGGGGGGCCTACGAGCAGTACTTC.

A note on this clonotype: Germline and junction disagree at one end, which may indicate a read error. The CDR3 nucleotides read TGTGCCAGCAGCTCTGGCCTTGCGGAGACCGGGGAGCAGTTCTTT. This gives the protein CASSSGLAETGEQFF. The J gene is TRBJ2-1, the V gene TRBV7-8; a weak D match, TRBD2 (5 bases). The CDR3 totals 15 residues. The germline gives CDR1 SGHVS, CDR2 FQNEAQ.

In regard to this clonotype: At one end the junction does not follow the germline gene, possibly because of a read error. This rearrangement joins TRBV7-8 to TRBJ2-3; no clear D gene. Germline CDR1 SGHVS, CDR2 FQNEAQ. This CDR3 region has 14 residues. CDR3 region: CARRGRRGGDTQYF. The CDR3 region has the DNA TGTGCGAGGCGCGGCCGGCGTGGCGGAGATACCCAGTATTTC.

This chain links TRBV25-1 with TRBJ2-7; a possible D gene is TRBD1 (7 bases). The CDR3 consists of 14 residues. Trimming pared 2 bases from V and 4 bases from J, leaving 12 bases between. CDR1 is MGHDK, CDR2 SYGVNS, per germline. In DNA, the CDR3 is TGTGCCAGCAGTGAAATGGCAGGGGGGTACGAGCAGTACTTC. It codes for CASSEMAGGYEQYF.